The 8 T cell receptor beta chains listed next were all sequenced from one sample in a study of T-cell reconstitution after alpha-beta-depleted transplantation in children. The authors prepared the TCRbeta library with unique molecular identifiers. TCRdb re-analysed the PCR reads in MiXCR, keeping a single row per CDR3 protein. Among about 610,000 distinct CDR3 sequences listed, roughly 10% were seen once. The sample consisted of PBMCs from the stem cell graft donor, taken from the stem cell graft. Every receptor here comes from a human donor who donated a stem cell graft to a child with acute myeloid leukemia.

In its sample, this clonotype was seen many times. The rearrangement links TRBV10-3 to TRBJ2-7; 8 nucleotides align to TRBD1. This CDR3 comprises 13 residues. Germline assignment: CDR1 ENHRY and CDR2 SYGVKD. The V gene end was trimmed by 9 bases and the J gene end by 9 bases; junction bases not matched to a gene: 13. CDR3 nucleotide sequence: TGTGCCATGGCCTCCCGGACAGGGACAGGGCAGTACTTC. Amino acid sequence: CAMASRTGTGQYF.

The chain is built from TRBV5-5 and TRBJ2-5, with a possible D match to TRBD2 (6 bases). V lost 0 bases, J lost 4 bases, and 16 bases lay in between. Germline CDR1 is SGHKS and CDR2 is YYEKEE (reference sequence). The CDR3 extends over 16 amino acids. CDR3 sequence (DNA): TGTGCCAGCAGCTTGGATAAGATCCGGGGAGGAGAGACCCAGTACTTC. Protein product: CASSLDKIRGGETQYF.

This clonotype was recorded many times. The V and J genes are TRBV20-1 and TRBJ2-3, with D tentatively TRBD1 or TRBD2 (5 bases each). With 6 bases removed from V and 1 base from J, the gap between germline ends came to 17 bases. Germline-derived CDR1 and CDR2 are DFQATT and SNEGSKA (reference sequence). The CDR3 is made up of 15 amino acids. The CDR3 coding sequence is TGCAGTGCCCCCATGAGGGGAGAGGGCACAGATACGCAGTATTTT. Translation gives CSAPMRGEGTDTQYF.

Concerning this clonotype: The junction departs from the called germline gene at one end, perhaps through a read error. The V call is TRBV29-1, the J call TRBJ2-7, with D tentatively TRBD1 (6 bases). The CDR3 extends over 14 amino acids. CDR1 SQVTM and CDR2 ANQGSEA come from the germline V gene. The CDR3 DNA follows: TGCAGCGTCTCAGCCTCGGACAGATCCTACGAGCAGCACTTC. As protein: CSVSASDRSYEQHF.

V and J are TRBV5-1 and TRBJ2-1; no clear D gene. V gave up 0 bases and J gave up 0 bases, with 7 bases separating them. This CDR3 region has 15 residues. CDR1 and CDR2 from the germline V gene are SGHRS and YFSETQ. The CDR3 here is CASSLAQISYNEQFF. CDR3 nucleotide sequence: TGCGCCAGCAGCTTGGCACAGATCTCCTACAATGAGCAGTTCTTC.

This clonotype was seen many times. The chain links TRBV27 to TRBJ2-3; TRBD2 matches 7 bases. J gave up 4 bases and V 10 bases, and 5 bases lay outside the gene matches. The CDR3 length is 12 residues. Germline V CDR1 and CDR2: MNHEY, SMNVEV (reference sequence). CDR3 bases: TGTGCCACGATTCGGGAGGCAGATACGCAGTATTTT. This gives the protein CATIREADTQYF.

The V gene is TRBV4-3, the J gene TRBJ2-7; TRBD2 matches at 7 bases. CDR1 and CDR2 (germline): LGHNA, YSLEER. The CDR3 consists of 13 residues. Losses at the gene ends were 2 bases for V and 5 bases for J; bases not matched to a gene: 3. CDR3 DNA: TGCGCCAGCAGCCAACTTACTAGCGACGAGCAGTACTTC. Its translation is CASSQLTSDEQYF.

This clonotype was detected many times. CDR3 coding DNA: TGTGCCGGCACAGGGGGGGACGACACTGAAGCTTTCTTT. It yields the protein CAGTGGDDTEAFF. This chain connects TRBV30 to TRBJ1-1, with 8 bases lining up with TRBD1. Looked up from germline, CDR1 is GTSNPN and CDR2 is SVGIG (reference sequence). The V gene end was trimmed by 8 bases and the J gene end by 3 bases; junction bases not matched to a gene: 8. This CDR3 is built from 13 residues.